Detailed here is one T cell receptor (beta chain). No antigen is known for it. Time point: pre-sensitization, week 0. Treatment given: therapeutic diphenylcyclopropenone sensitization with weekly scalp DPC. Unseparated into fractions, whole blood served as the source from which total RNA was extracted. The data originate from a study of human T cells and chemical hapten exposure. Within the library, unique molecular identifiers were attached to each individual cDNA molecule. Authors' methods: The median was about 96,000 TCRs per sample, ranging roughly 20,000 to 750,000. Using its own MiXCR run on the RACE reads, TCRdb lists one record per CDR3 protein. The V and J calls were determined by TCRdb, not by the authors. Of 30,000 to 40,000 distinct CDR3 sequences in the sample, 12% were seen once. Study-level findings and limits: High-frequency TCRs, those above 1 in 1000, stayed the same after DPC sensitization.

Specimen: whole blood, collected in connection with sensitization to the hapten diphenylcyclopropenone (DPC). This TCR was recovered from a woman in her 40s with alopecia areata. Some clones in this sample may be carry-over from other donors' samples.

The CDR3 reads CASSPDNARTDTQYF. As DNA, the CDR3 is TGCGCCAGCAGCCCAGACAACGCAAGAACAGATACGCAGTATTTT. This chain links TRBV5-1 with TRBJ2-3; D is ambiguous. The CDR3 spans 15 residues. V dropped 4 bases and J dropped 3 bases, with 15 bases sitting between them. The germline V gene encodes CDR1 SGHRS and CDR2 YFSETQ.